This T cell receptor (beta chain) comes out of a study of blood T cell repertoires in COVID-19. Study at large: COVID-19 samples, acute and convalescent, were from the United States, Italy and Spain.

Per the original data handling: Amplification from reference gene primers served as the basis for estimated nucleated cell counts. Repertoires were generated with immunoSEQ multiplex PCR, while TCRdb's copy carries only in-frame clones and drops some. V and J calls and clone size are copied from that table; D and trimming were computed from the DNA. The sample shows 300,000 or so clones, roughly 91% of them seen only once. Germline values: CDR1 MNHEY, CDR2 SMNVEV (reference sequence). V dropped 7 bases and J dropped 5 bases, with 15 bases sitting between them. This CDR3 region has 13 residues. The chain joins TRBV27 to TRBJ2-7, with D unresolved. The receptor was derived from a man in his fifties or sixties with active or convalescent COVID-19. The sample comprised peripheral blood. The CDR3 spells CASMALVGNEQYF. The DNA for the CDR3 is TGTGCCAGCATGGCCCTAGTAGGCAACGAGCAGTACTTC.